This T cell receptor beta chain came from a study of technical replicates of blood from a few donors. CDR1 is LGHNA and CDR2 is YNFKEQ in the germline V gene. This CDR3 spans 12 amino acids. Trimming cost V 4 bases and J 8 bases, with 11 bases left between them. Data came from immunoSEQ multiplex PCR; TCRdb stores just in-frame clones and leaves some out. The table shows around 79,000 clones, with about 93% occurring only once. The sample was T cells isolated from PBMCs. The rearrangement links TRBV4-2 to TRBJ1-1; tentative D call: TRBD1 (5 bases). This TCR was sampled from a human donor in good health. In DNA form, the CDR3 reads TGTGCCAGCAGCCCCCCCTGGGGCGAAGCTTTCTTT. This translates into CASSPPWGEAFF.